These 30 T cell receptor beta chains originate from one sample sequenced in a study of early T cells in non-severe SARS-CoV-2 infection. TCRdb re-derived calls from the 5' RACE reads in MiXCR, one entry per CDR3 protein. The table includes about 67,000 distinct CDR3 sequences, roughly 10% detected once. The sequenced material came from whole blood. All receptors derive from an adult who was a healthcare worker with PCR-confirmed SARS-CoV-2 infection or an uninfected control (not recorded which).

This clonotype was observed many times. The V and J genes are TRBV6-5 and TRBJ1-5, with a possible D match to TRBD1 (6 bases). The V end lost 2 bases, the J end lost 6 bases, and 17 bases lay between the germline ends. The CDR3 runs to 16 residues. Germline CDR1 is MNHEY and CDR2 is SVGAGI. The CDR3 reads CASSYDDPRGGQPQHF. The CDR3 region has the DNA TGTGCCAGCAGTTACGACGATCCTCGAGGGGGTCAGCCCCAGCATTTT.

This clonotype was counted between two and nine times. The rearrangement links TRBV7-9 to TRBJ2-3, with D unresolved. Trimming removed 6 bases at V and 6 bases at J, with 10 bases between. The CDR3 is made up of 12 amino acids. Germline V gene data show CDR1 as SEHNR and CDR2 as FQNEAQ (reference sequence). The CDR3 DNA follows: TGTGCCAGCAGATCCATGGGTGATACGCAGTATTTT. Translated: CASRSMGDTQYF.

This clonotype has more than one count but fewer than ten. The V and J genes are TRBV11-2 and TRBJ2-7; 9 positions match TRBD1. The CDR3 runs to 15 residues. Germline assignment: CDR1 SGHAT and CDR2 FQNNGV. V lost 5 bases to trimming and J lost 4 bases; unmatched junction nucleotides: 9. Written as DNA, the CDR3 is TGTGCCAGCAGCCCAGGGACAGGGCTTGGTTACGAGCAGTACTTC. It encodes CASSPGTGLGYEQYF.

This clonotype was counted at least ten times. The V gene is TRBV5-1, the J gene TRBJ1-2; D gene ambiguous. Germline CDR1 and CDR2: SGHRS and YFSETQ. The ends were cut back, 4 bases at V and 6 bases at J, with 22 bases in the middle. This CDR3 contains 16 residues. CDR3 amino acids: CASSERPLPSGDGYTF. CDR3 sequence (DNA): TGCGCCAGCAGCGAGAGACCGTTACCGAGCGGGGATGGCTACACCTTC. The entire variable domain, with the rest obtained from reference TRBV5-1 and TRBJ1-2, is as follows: KAGVTQTPRYLIKTRGQQVTLSCSPISGHRSVSWYQQTPGQGLQFLFEYFSETQRNKGNFPGRFSGRQFSNSRSEMNVSTLELGDSALYLCASSERPLPSGDGYTFGSGTRLTVV.

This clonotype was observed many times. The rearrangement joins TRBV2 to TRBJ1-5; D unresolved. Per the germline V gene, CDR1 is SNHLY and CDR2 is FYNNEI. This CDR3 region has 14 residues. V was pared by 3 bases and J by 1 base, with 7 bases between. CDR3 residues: CASSEDYSNQPQHF. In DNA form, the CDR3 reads TGTGCCAGCAGTGAGGACTACAGCAATCAGCCCCAGCATTTT.

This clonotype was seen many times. CDR3 in DNA: TGTGCCAGCAGCTTAAGTGAGACAGGGGGCGCGGGCACCGGGGAGCTGTTTTTT. Amino acids: CASSLSETGGAGTGELFF. The chain couples TRBV11-3 to TRBJ2-2, with 10 nucleotides matching TRBD1. Germline-derived CDR1 and CDR2 are SGHNT and YENEEA. V lost 2 bases and J lost 4; bases outside the gene matches: 10. This CDR3 comprises 18 residues.

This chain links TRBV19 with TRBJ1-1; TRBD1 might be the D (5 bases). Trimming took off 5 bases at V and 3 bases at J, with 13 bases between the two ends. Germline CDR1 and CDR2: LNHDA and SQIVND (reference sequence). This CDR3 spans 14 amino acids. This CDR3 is CASSLPGTHTEAFF. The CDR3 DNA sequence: TGTGCCAGTAGTCTCCCAGGGACCCACACTGAAGCTTTCTTT.

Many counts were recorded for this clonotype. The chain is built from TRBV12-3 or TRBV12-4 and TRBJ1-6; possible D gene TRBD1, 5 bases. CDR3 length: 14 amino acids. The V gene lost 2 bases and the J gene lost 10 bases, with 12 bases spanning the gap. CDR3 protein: CASSLKGKGSPLHF. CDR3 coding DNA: TGTGCCAGCAGTTTAAAGGGGAAGGGGTCACCCCTCCACTTT.

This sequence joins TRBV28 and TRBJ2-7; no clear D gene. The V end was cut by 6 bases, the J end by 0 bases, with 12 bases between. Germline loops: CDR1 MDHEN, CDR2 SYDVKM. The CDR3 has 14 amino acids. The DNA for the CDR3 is TGTGCCAGCAGCCGGCCAGCAGACTCCTACGAGCAGTACTTC. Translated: CASSRPADSYEQYF.

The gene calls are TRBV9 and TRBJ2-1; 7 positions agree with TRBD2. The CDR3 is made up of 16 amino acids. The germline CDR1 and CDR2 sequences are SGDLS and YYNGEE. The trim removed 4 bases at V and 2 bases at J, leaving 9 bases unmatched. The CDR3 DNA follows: TGTGCCAGCAGCCCGTCCATAGCGGGTACCTACAATGAGCAGTTCTTC. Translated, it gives CASSPSIAGTYNEQFF.

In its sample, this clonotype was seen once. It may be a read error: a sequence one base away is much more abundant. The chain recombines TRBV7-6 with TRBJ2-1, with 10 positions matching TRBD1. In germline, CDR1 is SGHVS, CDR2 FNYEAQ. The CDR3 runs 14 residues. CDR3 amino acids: CGSSLDRGPYEQFF. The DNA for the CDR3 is TGTGGCAGCAGCTTAGACAGGGGGCCCTATGAGCAGTTCTTC.

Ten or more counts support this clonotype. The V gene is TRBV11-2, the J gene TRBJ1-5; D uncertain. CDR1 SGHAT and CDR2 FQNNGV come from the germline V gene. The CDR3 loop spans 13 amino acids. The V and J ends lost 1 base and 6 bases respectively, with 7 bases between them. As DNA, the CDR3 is TGTGCCAGCAGCTTAGTAGATAGTCAGCCCCAGCATTTT. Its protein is CASSLVDSQPQHF.

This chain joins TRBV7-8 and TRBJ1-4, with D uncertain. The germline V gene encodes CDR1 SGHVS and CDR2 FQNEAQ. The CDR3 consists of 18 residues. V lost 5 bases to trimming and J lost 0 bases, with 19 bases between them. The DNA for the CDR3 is TGTGCCAGCAGCCCCTTAGTCGGCAGACATACAACTAATGAAAAACTGTTTTTT. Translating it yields CASSPLVGRHTTNEKLFF. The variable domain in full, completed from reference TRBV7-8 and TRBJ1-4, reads GAGVSQSPRYKVAKRGQDVALRCDPISGHVSLFWYQQALGQGPEFLTYFQNEAQLDKSGLPSDRFFAERPEGSVSTLKIQRTQQEDSAVYLCASSPLVGRHTTNEKLFFGSGTQLSVL.

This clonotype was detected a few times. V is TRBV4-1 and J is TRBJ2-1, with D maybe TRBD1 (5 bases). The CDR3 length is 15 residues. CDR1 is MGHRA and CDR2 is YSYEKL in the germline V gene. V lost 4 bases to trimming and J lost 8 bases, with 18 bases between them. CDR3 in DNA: TGCGCCAGCAGCCCTCTGCGCAGGGTTGGGGATGAGCAGTTCTTC. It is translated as CASSPLRRVGDEQFF.

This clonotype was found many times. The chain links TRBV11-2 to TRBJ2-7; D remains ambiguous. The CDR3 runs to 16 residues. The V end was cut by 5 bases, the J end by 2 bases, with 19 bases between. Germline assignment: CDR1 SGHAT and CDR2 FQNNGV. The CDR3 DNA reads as TGTGCCAGCAGCCACGTTCGGCGACCAACCCCCTACGAGCAGTACTTC. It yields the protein CASSHVRRPTPYEQYF.

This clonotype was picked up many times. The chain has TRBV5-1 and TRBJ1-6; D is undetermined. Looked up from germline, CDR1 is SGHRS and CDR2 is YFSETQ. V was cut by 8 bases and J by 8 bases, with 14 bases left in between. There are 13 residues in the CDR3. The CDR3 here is CASSVAVYSPLHF. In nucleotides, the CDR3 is TGCGCCAGTAGTGTGGCGGTTTATTCACCCCTCCACTTT.

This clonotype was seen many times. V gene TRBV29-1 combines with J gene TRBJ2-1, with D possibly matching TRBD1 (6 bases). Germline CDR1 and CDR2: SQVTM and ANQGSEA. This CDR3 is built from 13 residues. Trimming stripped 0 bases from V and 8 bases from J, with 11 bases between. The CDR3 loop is CSVEETGWDEQFF. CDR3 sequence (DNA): TGCAGCGTTGAAGAAACAGGGTGGGATGAGCAGTTCTTC.

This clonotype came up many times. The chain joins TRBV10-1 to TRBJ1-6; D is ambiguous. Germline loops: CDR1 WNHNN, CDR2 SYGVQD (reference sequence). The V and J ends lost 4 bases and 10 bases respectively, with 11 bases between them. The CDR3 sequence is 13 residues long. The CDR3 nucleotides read TGCGCCAGCAGTGCCGGGCCTCGGTCACCCCTCCACTTT. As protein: CASSAGPRSPLHF.

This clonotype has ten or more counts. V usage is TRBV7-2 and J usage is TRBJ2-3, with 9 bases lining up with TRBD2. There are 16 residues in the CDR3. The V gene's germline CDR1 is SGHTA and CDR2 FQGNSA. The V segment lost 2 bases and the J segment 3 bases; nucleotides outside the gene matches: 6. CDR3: CASSLRALAGTDTQYF. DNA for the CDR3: TGTGCCAGCAGCTTAAGGGCCCTAGCGGGAACAGATACGCAGTATTTT. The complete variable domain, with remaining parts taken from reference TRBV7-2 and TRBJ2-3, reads GAGVSQSPSNKVTEKGKDVELRCDPISGHTALYWYRQSLGQGLEFLIYFQGNSAPDKSGLPSDRFSAERTGGSVSTLTIQRTQQEDSAVYLCASSLRALAGTDTQYFGPGTRLTVL.

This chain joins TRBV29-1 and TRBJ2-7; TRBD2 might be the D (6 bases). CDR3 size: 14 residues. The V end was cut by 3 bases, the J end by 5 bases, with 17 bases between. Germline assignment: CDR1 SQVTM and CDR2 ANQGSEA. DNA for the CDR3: TGCAGCGTTGAGGATTGGGAGGAACCCCACGAGCAGTACTTC. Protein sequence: CSVEDWEEPHEQYF.

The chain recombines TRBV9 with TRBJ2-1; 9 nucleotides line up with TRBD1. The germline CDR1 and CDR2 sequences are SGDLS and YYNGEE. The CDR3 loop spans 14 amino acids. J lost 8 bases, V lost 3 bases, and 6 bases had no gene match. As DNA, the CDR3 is TGTGCCAGCAGCGCCGGGACAGGGTCCTATGAGCAGTTCTTC. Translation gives CASSAGTGSYEQFF.

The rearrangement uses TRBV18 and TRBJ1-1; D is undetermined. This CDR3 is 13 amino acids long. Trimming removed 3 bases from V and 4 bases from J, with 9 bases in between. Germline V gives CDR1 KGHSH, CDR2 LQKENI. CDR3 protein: CASSPGSGTEAFF. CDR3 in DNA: TGTGCCAGCTCACCGGGGTCGGGCACTGAAGCTTTCTTT.

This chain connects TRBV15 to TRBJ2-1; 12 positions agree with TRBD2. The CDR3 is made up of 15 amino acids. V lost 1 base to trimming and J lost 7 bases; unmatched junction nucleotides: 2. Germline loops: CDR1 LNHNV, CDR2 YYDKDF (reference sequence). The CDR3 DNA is TGTGCCACCAGCAGAGGGACTAGCGGGACGAATGAGCAGTTCTTC. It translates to CATSRGTSGTNEQFF.

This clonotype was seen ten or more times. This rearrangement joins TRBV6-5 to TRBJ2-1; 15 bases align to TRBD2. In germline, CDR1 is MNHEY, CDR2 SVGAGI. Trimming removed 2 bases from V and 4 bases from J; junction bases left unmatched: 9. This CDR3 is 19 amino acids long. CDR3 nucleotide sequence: TGTGCCAGCAGTTACGGACTAGCGGGGGGGCCCCGCCTTTACAATGAGCAGTTCTTC. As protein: CASSYGLAGGPRLYNEQFF.

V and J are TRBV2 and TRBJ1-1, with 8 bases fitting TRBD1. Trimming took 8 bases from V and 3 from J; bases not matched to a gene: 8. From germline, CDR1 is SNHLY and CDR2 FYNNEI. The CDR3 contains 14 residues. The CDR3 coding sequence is TGTGCCAGCGCCCGGGACAGGAGGGACACTGAAGCTTTCTTT. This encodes CASARDRRDTEAFF.

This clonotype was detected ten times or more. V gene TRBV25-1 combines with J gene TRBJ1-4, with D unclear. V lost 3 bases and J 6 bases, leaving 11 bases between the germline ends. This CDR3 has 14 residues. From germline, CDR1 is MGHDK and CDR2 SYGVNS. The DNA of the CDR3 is TGTGCCAGCAGTGAGCGAAGGGAGTATGAAAAACTGTTTTTT. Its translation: CASSERREYEKLFF.

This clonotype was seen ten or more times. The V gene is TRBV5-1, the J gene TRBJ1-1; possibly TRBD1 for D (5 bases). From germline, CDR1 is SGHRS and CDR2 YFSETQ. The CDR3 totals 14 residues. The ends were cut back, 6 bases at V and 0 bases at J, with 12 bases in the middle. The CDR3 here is CASTRGDLNTEAFF. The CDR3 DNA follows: TGCGCCAGCACACGGGGGGACTTGAACACTGAAGCTTTCTTT.

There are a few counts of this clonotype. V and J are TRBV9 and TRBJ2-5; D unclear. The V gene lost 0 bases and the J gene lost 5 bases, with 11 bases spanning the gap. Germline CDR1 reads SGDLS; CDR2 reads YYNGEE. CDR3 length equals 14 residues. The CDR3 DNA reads TGTGCCAGCAGCGTAGGAAACTCCCGGGAGACCCAGTACTTC. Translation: CASSVGNSRETQYF.

CDR3 in DNA: TGTGCCAGCAGGGGACTAGTGCCCACAGATACGCAGTATTTT. Residues: CASRGLVPTDTQYF. The V gene is TRBV25-1, the J gene TRBJ2-3; 8 bases are a match to TRBD2. V shed 6 bases and J 2 bases; nucleotides not matched to a gene: 4. From germline, CDR1 is MGHDK and CDR2 SYGVNS. This CDR3 is 14 amino acids long.

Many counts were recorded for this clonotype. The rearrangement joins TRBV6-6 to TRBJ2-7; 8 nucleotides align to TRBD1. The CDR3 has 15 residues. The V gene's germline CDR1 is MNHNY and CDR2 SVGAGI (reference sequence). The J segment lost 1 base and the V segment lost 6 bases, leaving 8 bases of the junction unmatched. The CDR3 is CASRDTGGHSYEQYF. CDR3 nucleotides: TGTGCCAGCAGAGATACAGGGGGGCATTCCTACGAGCAGTACTTC.